This T cell receptor beta chain was captured in a study of shared clonotypes between healthy human individuals. Concerning this clone: Antigen: not known.

Profiled with immunoSEQ multiplex PCR; TCRdb holds only in-frame clones, not every one. The table includes about 2.2 million clones, 85% to 95% detected once. Between the trimmed V and J ends, which lost 6 bases and 8 bases, there was a span of 13 bases. CDR1 and CDR2 from the germline V gene are WSHSY and SAAADI. The CDR3 has 12 residues. It was CD45RO-negative cells, positively selected for CCR7, that made up naive CD8 cells, with terminally differentiated effector memory CD45RA+ cells excluded. Study outcomes and limitations: It was expected that sequencing depth would affect clonotype sharing among donors. Sample collection involved blood only; tissue repertoires are likely different.

This sequence originates from a man younger than 35 in good health. Some clones in this sample may be carry-over from other donors' samples. This rearrangement joins TRBV10-2 to TRBJ1-1, with D unclear. The sequenced material came from naive CD8+ T cells from PBMCs. The CDR3 here is CASSPGEFEAFF. The CDR3 coding sequence is TGCGCCAGCAGCCCCGGGGAGTTCGAAGCTTTCTTT.